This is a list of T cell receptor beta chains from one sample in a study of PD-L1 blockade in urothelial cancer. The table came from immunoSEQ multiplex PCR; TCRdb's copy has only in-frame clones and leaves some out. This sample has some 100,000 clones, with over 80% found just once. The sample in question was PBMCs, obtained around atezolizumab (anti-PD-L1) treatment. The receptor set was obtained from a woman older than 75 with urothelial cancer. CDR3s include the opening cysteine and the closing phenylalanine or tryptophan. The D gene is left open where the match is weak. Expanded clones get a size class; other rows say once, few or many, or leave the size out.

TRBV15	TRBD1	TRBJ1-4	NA	CATSRTGGGEKLFF	TGTGCCACCAGCAGGACAGGGGGAGGTGAAAAACTGTTTTTT
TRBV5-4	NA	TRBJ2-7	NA	CASSLGGISGEQYF	TGTGCCAGCAGCTTGGGCGGGATCTCGGGCGAGCAGTACTTC
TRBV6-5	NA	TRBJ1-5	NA	CASSYSGRQPQHF	TGTGCCAGCAGTTACTCAGGGAGACAGCCCCAGCATTTT
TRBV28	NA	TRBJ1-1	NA	CASSLPTAGVTEAFF	TGTGCCAGCAGTCTCCCGACAGCAGGGGTAACTGAAGCTTTCTTT
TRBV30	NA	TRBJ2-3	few	CAWRPGLVDTQYF	TGTGCCTGGAGGCCCGGTTTGGTAGATACGCAGTATTTT
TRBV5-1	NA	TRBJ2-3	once	CASSPWTPLSDTQYF	TGCGCCAGCAGCCCCTGGACACCTCTATCAGATACGCAGTATTTT
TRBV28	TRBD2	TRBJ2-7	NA	CASTLRGGVSSYEQYF	TGTGCCAGCACCCTACGGGGGGGGGTTTCCTCCTACGAGCAGTACTTC
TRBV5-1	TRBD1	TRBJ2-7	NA	CASSFRQGTYEQYF	TGCGCCAGCAGCTTTCGACAGGGGACCTACGAGCAGTACTTC
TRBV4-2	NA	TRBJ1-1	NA	CASSQGGGSEAFF	TGTGCCAGCAGCCAAGGGGGAGGTTCTGAAGCTTTCTTT
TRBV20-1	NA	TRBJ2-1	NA	CSAWTDNEQFF	TGCAGTGCATGGACAGACAATGAGCAGTTCTTC
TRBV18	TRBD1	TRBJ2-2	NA	CASSPRQGDRTGELFF	TGTGCCAGCTCACCACGGCAGGGGGATAGGACCGGGGAGCTGTTTTTT
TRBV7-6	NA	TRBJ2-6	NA	CASSHGQPGANVLTF	TGTGCCAGCAGCCACGGACAGCCTGGGGCCAACGTCCTGACTTTC
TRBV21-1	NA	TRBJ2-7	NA	CASTSWGEREVYEQYF	TGTGCCAGCACCTCTTGGGGGGAGCGGGAGGTCTACGAGCAGTACTTC
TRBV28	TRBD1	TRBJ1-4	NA	CASSFGRGIEKLFF	TGTGCCAGCAGTTTCGGCAGGGGGATTGAAAAACTGTTTTTT
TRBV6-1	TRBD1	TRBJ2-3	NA	CASSDPGQATQYF	TGTGCCAGCAGTGACCCAGGACAGGCTACGCAGTATTTT
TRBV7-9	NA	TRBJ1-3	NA	CASSFPRLQGAGNTIYF	TGTGCCAGCAGCTTTCCCCGCCTACAGGGCGCTGGAAACACCATATATTTT
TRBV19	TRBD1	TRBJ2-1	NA	CATRAEQGAYNEQFF	TGTGCCACCAGAGCTGAACAGGGGGCTTACAATGAGCAGTTCTTC
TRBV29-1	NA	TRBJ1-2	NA	CSVEDQTGDYGYTF	TGCAGCGTTGAAGATCAAACGGGGGACTATGGCTACACCTTC
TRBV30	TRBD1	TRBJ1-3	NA	CAWTRDSSGNTIYF	TGTGCCTGGACCCGGGACAGCTCTGGAAACACCATATATTTT
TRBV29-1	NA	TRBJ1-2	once	CSARTREVYGYTF	TGCAGCGCTAGGACCCGGGAGGTCTATGGCTACACCTTC
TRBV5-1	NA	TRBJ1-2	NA	CASSLYGGANYGYTF	TGCGCCAGCAGCTTGTACGGGGGGGCTAACTATGGCTACACCTTC
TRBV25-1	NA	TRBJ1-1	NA	CASSETKQGDTEAFF	TGTGCCAGCAGTGAAACGAAACAGGGAGACACTGAAGCTTTCTTT
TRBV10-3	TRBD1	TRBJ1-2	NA	CAISGGQGWEANYGYTF	TGTGCCATCAGTGGAGGACAGGGCTGGGAAGCTAACTATGGCTACACCTTC
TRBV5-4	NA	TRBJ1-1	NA	CASSPEAASAEAFF	TGTGCCAGCAGTCCGGAGGCTGCGTCGGCTGAAGCTTTCTTT
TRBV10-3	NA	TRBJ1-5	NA	CAISERPRDQPQHF	TGTGCCATCAGTGAGCGCCCACGGGATCAGCCCCAGCATTTT
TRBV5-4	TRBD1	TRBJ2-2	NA	CASKTGTGGEFGGELFF	TGTGCCAGCAAAACCGGGACAGGGGGCGAATTCGGCGGGGAGCTGTTTTTT
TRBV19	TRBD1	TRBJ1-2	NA	CASTAGGSGYGYTF	TGTGCCAGTACTGCAGGGGGCTCGGGCTATGGCTACACCTTC
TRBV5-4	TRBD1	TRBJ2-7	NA	CASSSPGGFGEQYF	TGTGCCAGCAGCTCTCCAGGGGGTTTCGGCGAGCAGTACTTC
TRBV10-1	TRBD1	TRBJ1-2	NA	CASSGGQNYGYTF	TGCGCCAGCAGCGGGGGACAGAACTATGGCTACACCTTC
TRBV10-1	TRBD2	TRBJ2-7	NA	CASSRDPFREGHDEQYF	TGCGCCAGCAGTAGAGATCCCTTCCGGGAGGGCCACGACGAGCAGTACTTC
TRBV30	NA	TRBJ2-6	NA	CAWRGAGANVLTF	TGTGCCTGGAGAGGGGCTGGGGCCAACGTCCTGACTTTC
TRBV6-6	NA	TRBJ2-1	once	CASSLTDRGEQFF	TGTGCCAGCAGTCTAACCGACAGAGGTGAGCAGTTCTTC
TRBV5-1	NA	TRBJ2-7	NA	CASSLGSDEQYF	TGCGCCAGCAGCTTGGGTTCCGACGAGCAGTACTTC
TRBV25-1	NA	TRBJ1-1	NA	CASISTGGVRAFF	TGTGCCAGCATTTCGACCGGGGGGGTACGGGCTTTCTTT
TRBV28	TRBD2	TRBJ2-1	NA	CASSSPSVGRNEQFF	TGTGCCAGCAGTTCCCCATCGGTCGGGAGGAATGAGCAGTTCTTC
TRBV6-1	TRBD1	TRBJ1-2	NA	CASSEVGQGAIILGYTF	TGTGCCAGCAGTGAAGTGGGACAGGGGGCCATAATACTTGGCTACACCTTC
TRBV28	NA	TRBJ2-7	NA	CATNTESTYEQYF	TGTGCCACCAACACGGAGTCTACCTACGAGCAGTACTTC
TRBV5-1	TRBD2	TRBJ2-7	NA	CASSRSSGSIYEQYF	TGCGCCAGCAGCCGCTCTAGCGGGAGTATCTACGAGCAGTACTTC
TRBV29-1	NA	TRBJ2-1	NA	CSVGGPPRAYNEQFF	TGCAGCGTGGGGGGTCCCCCGAGGGCCTACAATGAGCAGTTCTTC
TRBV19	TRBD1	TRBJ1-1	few	CASQGGGGTEAFF	TGTGCCAGCCAGGGGGGCGGAGGCACTGAAGCTTTCTTT
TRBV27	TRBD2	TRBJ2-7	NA	CASSLWGGLEQYF	TGTGCCAGCAGTTTATGGGGGGGACTAGAGCAGTACTTC
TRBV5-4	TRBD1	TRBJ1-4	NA	CASRRDRESDEKLFF	TGTGCCAGCAGGCGGGACAGGGAATCAGATGAAAAACTGTTTTTT
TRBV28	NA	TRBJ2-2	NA	CASRPGAVNTGELFF	TGTGCCAGCAGACCTGGGGCAGTGAACACCGGGGAGCTGTTTTTT
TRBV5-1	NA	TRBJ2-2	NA	CASSFETRWAGELFF	TGCGCCAGCAGCTTTGAGACTAGATGGGCCGGGGAGCTGTTTTTT
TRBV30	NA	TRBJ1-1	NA	CAWNPAGLVSTEAFF	TGTGCCTGGAACCCCGCGGGCCTGGTTAGTACTGAAGCTTTCTTT
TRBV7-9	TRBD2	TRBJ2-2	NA	CASRGTSGSGGELFF	TGTGCCAGCAGGGGGACTAGCGGGAGTGGCGGGGAGCTGTTTTTT
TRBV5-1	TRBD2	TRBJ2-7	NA	CASRELAGASYEQYF	TGCGCCAGCAGGGAACTAGCGGGGGCCTCCTACGAGCAGTACTTC
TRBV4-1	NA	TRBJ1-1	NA	CASSHDGQSEAFF	TGCGCCAGCAGCCACGATGGACAGAGTGAAGCTTTCTTT
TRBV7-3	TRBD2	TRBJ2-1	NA	CASSQPSGSSYNEQFF	TGTGCCAGCAGCCAGCCTAGCGGGAGCTCCTACAATGAGCAGTTCTTC
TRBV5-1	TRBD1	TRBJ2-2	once	CASSPGTGANTGELFF	TGCGCCAGCAGCCCAGGGACAGGGGCTAACACCGGGGAGCTGTTTTTT
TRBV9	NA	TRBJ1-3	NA	CASSVDQGGSGNTIYF	TGTGCCAGCAGCGTAGACCAGGGAGGCTCTGGAAACACCATATATTTT